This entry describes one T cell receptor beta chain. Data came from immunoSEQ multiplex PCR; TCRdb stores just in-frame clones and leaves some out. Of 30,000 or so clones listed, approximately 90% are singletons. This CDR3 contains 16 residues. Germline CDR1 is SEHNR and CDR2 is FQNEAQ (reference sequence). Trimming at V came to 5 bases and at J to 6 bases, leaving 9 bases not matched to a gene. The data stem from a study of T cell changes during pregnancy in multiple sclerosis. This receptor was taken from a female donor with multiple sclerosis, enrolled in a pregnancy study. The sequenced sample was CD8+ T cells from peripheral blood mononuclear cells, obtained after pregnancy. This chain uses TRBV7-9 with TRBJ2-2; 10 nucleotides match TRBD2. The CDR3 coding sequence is TGTGCCAGCAGCCCCCCCAGCGGGAGGGCCCCCGGGGAGCTGTTTTTT. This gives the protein CASSPPSGRAPGELFF.